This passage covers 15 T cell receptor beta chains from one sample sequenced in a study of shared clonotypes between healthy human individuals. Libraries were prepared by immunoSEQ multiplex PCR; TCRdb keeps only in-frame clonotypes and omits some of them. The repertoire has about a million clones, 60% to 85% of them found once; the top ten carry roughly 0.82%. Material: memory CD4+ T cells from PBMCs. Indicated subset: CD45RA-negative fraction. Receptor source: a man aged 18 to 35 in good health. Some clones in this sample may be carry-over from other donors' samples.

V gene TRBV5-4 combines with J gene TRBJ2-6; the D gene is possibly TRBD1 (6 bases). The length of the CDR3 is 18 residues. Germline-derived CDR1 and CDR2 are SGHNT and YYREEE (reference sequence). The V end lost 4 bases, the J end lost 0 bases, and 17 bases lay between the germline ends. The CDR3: CASSRAGRGGSGANVLTF. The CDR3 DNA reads TGTGCCAGCAGCCGCGCTGGCAGGGGTGGCTCTGGGGCCAACGTCCTGACTTTC.

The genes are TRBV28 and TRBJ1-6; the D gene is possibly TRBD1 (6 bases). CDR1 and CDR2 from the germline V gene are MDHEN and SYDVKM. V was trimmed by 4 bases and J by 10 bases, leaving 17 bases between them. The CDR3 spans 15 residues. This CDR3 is CASSSPGGAQSPLHF. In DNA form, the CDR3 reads TGTGCCAGCAGTTCACCCGGGGGGGCCCAATCACCCCTCCACTTT.

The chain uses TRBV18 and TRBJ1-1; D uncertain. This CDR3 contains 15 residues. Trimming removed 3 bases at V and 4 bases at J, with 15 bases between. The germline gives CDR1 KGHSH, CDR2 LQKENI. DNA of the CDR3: TGTGCCAGCTCACCCCCCGCCCGCCAGGCCACTGAAGCTTTCTTT. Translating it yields CASSPPARQATEAFF.

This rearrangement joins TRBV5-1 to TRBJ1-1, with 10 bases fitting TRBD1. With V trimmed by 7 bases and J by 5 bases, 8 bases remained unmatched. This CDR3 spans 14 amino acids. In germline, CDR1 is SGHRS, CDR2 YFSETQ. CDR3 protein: CASGGTGAVTEAFF. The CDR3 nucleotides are TGCGCCAGCGGGGGGACAGGGGCTGTGACTGAAGCTTTCTTT.

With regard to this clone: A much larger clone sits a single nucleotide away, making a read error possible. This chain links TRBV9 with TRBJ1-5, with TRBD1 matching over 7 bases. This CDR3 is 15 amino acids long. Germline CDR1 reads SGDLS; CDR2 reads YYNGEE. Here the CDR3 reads CASNVEGARGQPQHF. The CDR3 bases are TGTGCCAGCAACGTAGAGGGGGCGCGGGGACAGCCCCAGCATTTT. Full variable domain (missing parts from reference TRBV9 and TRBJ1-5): DSGVTQTPKHLITATGQRVTLRCSPRSGDLSVYWYQQSLDQGLQFLIQYYNGEERAKGNILERFSAQQFPDLHSELNLSSLELGDSALYFCASNVEGARGQPQHFGDGTRLSIL.

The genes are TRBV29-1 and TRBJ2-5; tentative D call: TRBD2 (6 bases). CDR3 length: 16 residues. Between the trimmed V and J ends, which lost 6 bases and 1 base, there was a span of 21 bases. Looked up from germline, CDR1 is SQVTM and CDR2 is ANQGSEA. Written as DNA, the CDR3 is TGCAGCGTAGCAGTGGGATCCGGGAGCGTCCAAGAGACCCAGTACTTC. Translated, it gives CSVAVGSGSVQETQYF.

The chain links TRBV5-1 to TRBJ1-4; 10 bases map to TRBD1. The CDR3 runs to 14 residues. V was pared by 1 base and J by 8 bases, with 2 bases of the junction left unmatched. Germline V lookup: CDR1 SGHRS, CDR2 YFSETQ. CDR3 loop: CASSLWTGGEKLFF. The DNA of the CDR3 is TGCGCCAGCAGCTTGTGGACAGGGGGGGAAAAACTGTTTTTT.

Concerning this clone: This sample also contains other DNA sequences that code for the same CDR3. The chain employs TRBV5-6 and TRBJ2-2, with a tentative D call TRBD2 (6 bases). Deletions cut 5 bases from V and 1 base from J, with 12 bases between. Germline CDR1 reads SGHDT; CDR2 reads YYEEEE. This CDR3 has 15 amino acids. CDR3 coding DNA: TGTGCCAGCAGTCCCGGGACTCGGAACACCGGGGAGCTGTTTTTT. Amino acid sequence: CASSPGTRNTGELFF.

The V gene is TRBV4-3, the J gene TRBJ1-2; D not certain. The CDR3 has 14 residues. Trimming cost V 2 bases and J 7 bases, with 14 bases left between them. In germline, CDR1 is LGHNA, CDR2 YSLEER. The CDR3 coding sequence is TGCGCCAGCAGCCAACAGTTGAATGGTGGTGGCTACACCTTC. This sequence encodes CASSQQLNGGGYTF.

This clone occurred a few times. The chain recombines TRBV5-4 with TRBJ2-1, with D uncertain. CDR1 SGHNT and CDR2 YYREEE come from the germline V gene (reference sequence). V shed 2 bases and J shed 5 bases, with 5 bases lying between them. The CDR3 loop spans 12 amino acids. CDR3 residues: CASSLGDNEQFF. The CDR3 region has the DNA TGTGCCAGCAGCTTAGGAGACAATGAGCAGTTCTTC. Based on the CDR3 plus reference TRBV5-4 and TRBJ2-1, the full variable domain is ETGVTQSPTHLIKTRGQQVTLRCSSQSGHNTVSWYQQALGQGPQFIFQYYREEENGRGNFPPRFSGLQFPNYSSELNVNALELDDSALYLCASSLGDNEQFFGPGTRLTVL.

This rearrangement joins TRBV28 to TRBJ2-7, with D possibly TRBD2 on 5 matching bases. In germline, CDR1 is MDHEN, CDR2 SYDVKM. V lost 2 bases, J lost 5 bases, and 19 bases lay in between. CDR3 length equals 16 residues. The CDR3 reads CASSLGRLRGLDEQYF. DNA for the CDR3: TGTGCCAGCAGTTTAGGTAGACTACGTGGGCTCGACGAGCAGTACTTC.

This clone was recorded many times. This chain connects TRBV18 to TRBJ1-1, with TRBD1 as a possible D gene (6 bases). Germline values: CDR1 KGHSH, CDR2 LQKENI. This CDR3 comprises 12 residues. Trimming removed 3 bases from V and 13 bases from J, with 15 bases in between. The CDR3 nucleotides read TGTGCCAGCTCACCCAGGGGTTCGGAGGGTTTCTTT. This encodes CASSPRGSEGFF. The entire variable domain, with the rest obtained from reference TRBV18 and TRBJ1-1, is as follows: NAGVMQNPRHLVRRRGQEARLRCSPMKGHSHVYWYRQLPEEGLKFMVYLQKENIIDESGMPKERFSAEFPKEGPSILRIQQVVRGDSAAYFCASSPRGSEGFFGQGTRLTVV.

The CDR3 sequence is CASSFSRDAGGYTF. The CDR3 DNA follows: TGTGCCAGCAGCTTCAGTAGGGACGCAGGTGGCTACACCTTC. The gene calls are TRBV7-3 and TRBJ1-2; possible D gene TRBD1, 5 bases. Germline V lookup: CDR1 SGHTA, CDR2 FQGTGA. Trimming shortened V by 3 bases and J by 7 bases, and 15 bases separated the two germline ends. This CDR3 is built from 14 residues.

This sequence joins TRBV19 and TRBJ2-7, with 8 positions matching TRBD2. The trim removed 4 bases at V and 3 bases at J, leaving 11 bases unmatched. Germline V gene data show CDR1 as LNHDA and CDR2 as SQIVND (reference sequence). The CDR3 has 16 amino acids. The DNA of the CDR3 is TGTGCCAGTAGTAGGTCCGTAGCGGGAAAGAGCTACGAGCAGTACTTC. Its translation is CASSRSVAGKSYEQYF.

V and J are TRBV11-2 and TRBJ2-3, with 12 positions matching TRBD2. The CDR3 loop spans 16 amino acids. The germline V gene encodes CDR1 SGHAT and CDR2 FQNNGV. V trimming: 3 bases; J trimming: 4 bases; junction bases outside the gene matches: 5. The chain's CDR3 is CASSFLAGGPADTQYF. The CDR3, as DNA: TGTGCCAGCAGCTTCCTAGCGGGAGGGCCCGCAGATACGCAGTATTTT. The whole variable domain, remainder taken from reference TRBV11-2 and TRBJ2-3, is EAGVAQSPRYKIIEKRQSVAFWCNPISGHATLYWYQQILGQGPKLLIQFQNNGVVDDSQLPKDRFSAERLKGVDSTLKIQPAKLEDSAVYLCASSFLAGGPADTQYFGPGTRLTVL.